This T cell receptor beta chain derives from a study of glioma-infiltrating T cells. This clonotype has a handful of counts. The antigen is unknown. Amplification of TCR alpha and beta CDR3 regions from RNA used iRepertoire nested multiplex PCR. Tissue mRNA or PBMC total RNA, roughly 85-450 ng, went into one-step reverse transcription and amplification. Each CDR3 protein is one row after TCRdb ran MiXCR on the multiplex PCR reads. Of 84,000 or so distinct CDR3 sequences listed, approximately 22% are singletons. Germline assignment: CDR1 SGHRS and CDR2 YFSETQ. The V gene lost 4 bases and the J gene lost 2 bases, with 15 bases spanning the gap. The CDR3 totals 15 residues. Regarding the study as a whole: Tissue-blood divergence was below expectation in non-neoplastic patients, above in gliomas. CDR3 overlap between tissue and blood was very small.

Sequenced input: glioma tissue, nonneoplastic brain tissue, or PBMCs (not recorded which). This TCR was sampled from a human donor with low-grade glioma or glioblastoma, undergoing nonglioma brain surgery, or in good health (not recorded which). This rearrangement joins TRBV5-1 to TRBJ1-1; perhaps TRBD1 as D (6 bases). The CDR3 loop is CASSTTGSPNTEAFF. The CDR3 bases are TGCGCCAGCAGCACGACAGGCTCACCCAACACTGAAGCTTTCTTT. Based on the CDR3 plus reference TRBV5-1 and TRBJ1-1, the full variable domain is KAGVTQTPRYLIKTRGQQVTLSCSPISGHRSVSWYQQTPGQGLQFLFEYFSETQRNKGNFPGRFSGRQFSNSRSEMNVSTLELGDSALYLCASSTTGSPNTEAFFGQGTRLTVV.